A selection of T cell receptor beta chains follows, all from one sample in a study of blood T cell repertoires in COVID-19. Assay used: immunoSEQ multiplex PCR; TCRdb lists only in-frame clones, some missing. The sample shows about 170,000 clones, around 78% of them seen only once. Material for sequencing was PBMCs or T cells enriched from blood (not recorded which). All receptors derive from a woman aged 50 to 65 who had recovered from COVID-19. Each CDR3 is given with its conserved first and last residue. Each record gives: clone size, J gene, D gene, V gene, CDR3 DNA, CDR3 protein. A D gene is named only where the DNA matches it firmly. Size tells how often a clone was seen (once, few, many) or the class of an expanded clone, and some rows leave it out.

>.|TRBJ1-2|TRBD1|TRBV19
TGTGCCACCAGGGGGGTCGACACCATTAACTATGGCTACACCTTC
CATRGVDTINYGYTF
>.|TRBJ1-2|TRBD1|TRBV28
TGTGCCAGCAGTGCGGAACGACAGGGGGCTTATGGCTACACCTTC
CASSAERQGAYGYTF
>few|TRBJ1-4|.|TRBV30
TGTGCCTGGACAGGTCCTAATGAAAAACTGTTTTTT
CAWTGPNEKLFF
>.|TRBJ1-3|.|TRBV30
TGTGCCTGGAGTAGCAGGGGTGACACCATATATTTT
CAWSSRGDTIYF
>.|TRBJ1-2|.|TRBV2
TGTGCCAGCAGCTCACAGCCTAACTATGGCTACACCTTC
CASSSQPNYGYTF
>.|TRBJ1-5|TRBD1|TRBV30
TGTGCCTGGAGTCGGGGGACAGGGGGCTTTAGCAATCAGCCCCAGCATTTT
CAWSRGTGGFSNQPQHF
>.|TRBJ1-6|.|TRBV6-5
TGTGCCAGCAGGCACAGGGATTCACCCCTCCACTTT
CASRHRDSPLHF
>.|TRBJ1-1|.|TRBV24-1
TGTGCCACCATCATCGACCGGGACAAGGCATTGAACACTGAAGCTTTCTTT
CATIIDRDKALNTEAFF
>.|TRBJ2-5|TRBD2|TRBV6-5
TGTGCCAGCAGAGTAGCGGGGGCCCCGGAGACCCAGTACTTC
CASRVAGAPETQYF
>.|TRBJ1-5|TRBD1|TRBV10-3
TGTGCCATCGCAGCCGGGACAGGGGGTAATCAGCCCCAGCATTTT
CAIAAGTGGNQPQHF
>.|TRBJ2-3|TRBD2|TRBV2
TGTGCCAGCAGGGGACTAATCCTCCCCAGCACAGATACGCAGTATTTT
CASRGLILPSTDTQYF
>.|TRBJ1-2|.|TRBV29-1
TGCAGCGTTATAGGAAGTCAAGGGGCCGAAGGCTACACCTTC
CSVIGSQGAEGYTF
>.|TRBJ2-2|.|TRBV29-1
TGCAGCGTTGAAGGCCCGGGGGTGAACACCGGGGAGCTGTTTTTT
CSVEGPGVNTGELFF
>once|TRBJ1-5|.|TRBV3-1/TRBV3-2
TGTGCCAGCAGCCTCACTCAGGGTCAGCCCCAGCATTTT
CASSLTQGQPQHF
>.|TRBJ1-6|TRBD1|TRBV5-4
TGTGCCAGCAGCTTAATGGGACAGGATAATTCACCCCTCCACTTT
CASSLMGQDNSPLHF
>.|TRBJ2-1|TRBD2|TRBV11-2
TGTGCCAGCAGCACCGCGGGGGGACTAGCGGCCCATGAGCAGTTCTTC
CASSTAGGLAAHEQFF
>.|TRBJ2-2|.|TRBV6-5
TGTGCCAGCAGTTACGATCAGTGGACCGGGGAGCTGTTTTTT
CASSYDQWTGELFF
>.|TRBJ1-4|.|TRBV4-1
TGCGCCAGCAGCCGCGGGGGGGGAAGTAATGAAAAACTGTTTTTT
CASSRGGGSNEKLFF
>.|TRBJ1-2|TRBD1|TRBV5-1
TGCGCCAGCAGCAGCGGACAGGGGGATGGCTACACCTTC
CASSSGQGDGYTF
>.|TRBJ1-2|.|TRBV30
TGTGCCTGGAGCAGGACTGGGCTCCTAGCTAACTATGGCTACACCTTC
CAWSRTGLLANYGYTF
>.|TRBJ1-6|.|TRBV7-3
TGTGCCAGCAGCTCCCAGGGGAATTCACCCCTCCACTTT
CASSSQGNSPLHF
>.|TRBJ2-2|.|TRBV29-1
TGCAGCGTAATATTCGACAGCGCGAACACCGGGGAGCTGTTTTTT
CSVIFDSANTGELFF
>.|TRBJ1-1|TRBD1|TRBV5-6
TGTGCCAGCAGCTCCCTGGGACAGGGAATGGTTTCCACTGAAGCTTTCTTT
CASSSLGQGMVSTEAFF
>.|TRBJ2-1|TRBD2|TRBV5-4
TGTGCCAGCAGCTGGAGCGGGAGCATCGATGAGCAGTTCTTC
CASSWSGSIDEQFF
>few|TRBJ2-5|TRBD2|TRBV7-2
TGTGCCAGCAGCTTATTAGCGGGGGGGTCTTACTTC
CASSLLAGGSYF
>.|TRBJ2-5|.|TRBV4-1
TGCGCCAGCAGCCAAGATCGAGTAGTACAGGGCTTCCGAGAGACCCAGTACTTC
CASSQDRVVQGFRETQYF
>.|TRBJ1-2|.|TRBV30
TGTGCCTGGAGTGTTCCAGGGGAAGGCGACTATGGCTACACCTTC
CAWSVPGEGDYGYTF
>.|TRBJ1-5|.|TRBV28
TGTGCCAGCAGTTCAGGCGGGAGTCATCAGCCCCAGCATTTT
CASSSGGSHQPQHF
>.|TRBJ2-5|TRBD2|TRBV19
TGTGCCAGTAGTATAGGTAGCGGGGGGGTGACCCAGTACTTC
CASSIGSGGVTQYF
>.|TRBJ1-1|.|TRBV5-1
TGCGCCAGCAGCTCATACAGATCCGACACTGAAGCTTTCTTT
CASSSYRSDTEAFF
>.|TRBJ1-6|TRBD1|TRBV6-5
TGTGCCATCCGGAGGGACAGTCTGAATTCACCCCTCCACTTT
CAIRRDSLNSPLHF
>few|TRBJ1-2|.|TRBV24-1
TGTGCCACCAGTGCGCAAGGAGATGGCTACACCTTC
CATSAQGDGYTF
>.|TRBJ1-2|.|TRBV7-9
TGTGCCAGCAGCTCCCAGGGGCCGGTCTCCTTC
CASSSQGPVSF